The 8 T cell receptor beta chains below come from one sample, sequenced in a study of T-cell reconstitution after alpha-beta-depleted transplantation in children. This sample's TCRbeta library carried unique molecular identifier barcodes. TCRdb re-called the PCR reads through MiXCR, storing one row per CDR3 protein. The sample includes about 240,000 distinct CDR3 sequences, around 12% of them seen just once. The sequenced sample was PBMCs from the stem cell graft donor, obtained from the stem cell graft. The receptors were gathered from a human donor who donated a stem cell graft to a child with acute lymphoblastic leukemia.

Only a few counts were recorded for this clonotype. The rearrangement uses TRBV20-1 and TRBJ1-2, with a possible D match to TRBD1 (5 bases). Germline V gives CDR1 DFQATT, CDR2 SNEGSKA (reference sequence). V lost 1 base, J lost 3 bases, and 9 bases lay in between. CDR3 length: 13 residues. CDR3 protein: CSARVAGDYGYTF. The CDR3 region has the DNA TGCAGTGCTAGAGTGGCGGGGGACTATGGCTACACCTTC.

CDR3 coding DNA: TGTGCCACCAGCAGAGAAGAAAGCGCTGCAACTAATGAAAAACTGTTTTTT. Protein: CATSREESAATNEKLFF. The chain is built from TRBV15 and TRBJ1-4; no firm D call. The CDR3 spans 17 residues. V was trimmed by 0 bases and J by 0 bases, leaving 11 bases between them. Germline-derived CDR1 and CDR2 are LNHNV and YYDKDF (reference sequence).

This clonotype was found many times. This chain connects TRBV6-5 to TRBJ2-7; tentative D call: TRBD1 (5 bases). Germline values: CDR1 MNHEY, CDR2 SVGAGI. V was pared by 3 bases and J by 2 bases, with 17 bases between. There are 16 residues in the CDR3. This chain's CDR3 is CASSYWSYRQAYEQYF. The DNA for the CDR3 is TGTGCCAGCAGTTATTGGTCCTACAGGCAAGCCTACGAGCAGTACTTC.

This clonotype was seen ten or more times. This chain connects TRBV24-1 to TRBJ2-7, with D unresolved. Trimming shortened V by 9 bases and J by 0 bases, and 8 bases separated the two germline ends. CDR1 and CDR2 from the germline V gene are KGHDR and SFDVKD. The CDR3 loop spans 12 amino acids. The chain's CDR3 is CATFRVSYEQYF. In nucleotides, the CDR3 is TGTGCCACCTTTCGGGTCTCCTACGAGCAGTACTTC.

The chain employs TRBV11-2 and TRBJ2-7; D unclear. The germline CDR1 and CDR2 sequences are SGHAT and FQNNGV. CDR3 size: 14 residues. V shed 0 bases and J shed 4 bases, with 10 bases lying between them. CDR3 nucleotides: TGTGCCAGCAGCTTAGACGGTAATTATTACGAGCAGTACTTC. Its protein is CASSLDGNYYEQYF.

This clonotype occurred many times. The chain carries TRBV15 and TRBJ2-6; 7 bases are a match to TRBD2. The germline V gene encodes CDR1 LNHNV and CDR2 YYDKDF (reference sequence). CDR3 size: 15 residues. The J segment lost 7 bases and the V segment lost 1 base, leaving 4 bases of the junction unmatched. CDR3 bases: TGTGCCACCAGCAGAGTACAGCGGGGAGCCAACGTCCTGACTTTC. It translates to CATSRVQRGANVLTF.

Only a few counts were recorded for this clonotype. The CDR3 DNA sequence: TGCAGTGCTAGAGAGCCCATGAGCGGGAGATACGAGCAGTACTTC. This gives the protein CSAREPMSGRYEQYF. The chain is built from TRBV20-1 and TRBJ2-7, with 8 bases identical to TRBD2. J was trimmed by 4 bases and V by 0 bases; bases with no gene match: 8. The CDR3 spans 15 residues. The V gene's germline CDR1 is DFQATT and CDR2 SNEGSKA (reference sequence).

This clonotype appeared many times. The chain is built from TRBV5-6 and TRBJ2-7; D is ambiguous. The germline CDR1 and CDR2 sequences are SGHDT and YYEEEE. The CDR3 spans 15 residues. V gave up 3 bases and J gave up 3 bases, with 16 bases separating them. CDR3 in DNA: TGTGCCAGCAGCTCCCGGAACGCCTACGGCTACGAGCAGTACTTC. Translation gives CASSSRNAYGYEQYF.